This TCR beta chain emerged from a study of regulatory T cells in long-lasting Graves disease. HTBI primers from iRepertoire and Arm-PCR of CDR3 regions yielded the TCR beta libraries. Each CDR3 protein gets one entry after TCRdb re-called the multiplex PCR reads with MiXCR. The sample lists about 400,000 distinct CDR3 sequences, roughly 16% occurring once. General study results and limits: Sample size, which was small, may have reduced accuracy. What was studied was peripheral blood only, and not thyroid tissue. Whereas nearly 1,000 public clonotypes were shared by new patients, persistent patients shared more, at a few thousand.

A word on this clonotype: What it binds is unknown.

The CDR3 consists of 15 residues. Deletions cut 6 bases from V and 3 bases from J, with 15 bases between. Germline-derived CDR1 and CDR2 are SNHLY and FYNNEI. Stated time point: newly diagnosed GD, antithyroid drugs for less than 3 months. The TCR library was made from RNA extracted from PBMCs. This sample also appeared in a second study, on T cells in Graves' hyperthyroidism and ophthalmopathy. That publication notes: Blood also contained most expanded thyroid clonotypes above 0.001.

The genes are TRBV2 and TRBJ1-5; possible D gene TRBD1, 6 bases. This TCR derives from a woman between 18 and 29 years old with Graves disease. This specimen consisted of peripheral blood mononuclear cells (PBMCs), obtained at new diagnosis, from a patient treated with antithyroid drugs. The chain's CDR3 is CASRGANRDNQPQHF. CDR3 coding DNA: TGTGCCAGCAGGGGGGCAAACCGGGACAATCAGCCCCAGCATTTT.